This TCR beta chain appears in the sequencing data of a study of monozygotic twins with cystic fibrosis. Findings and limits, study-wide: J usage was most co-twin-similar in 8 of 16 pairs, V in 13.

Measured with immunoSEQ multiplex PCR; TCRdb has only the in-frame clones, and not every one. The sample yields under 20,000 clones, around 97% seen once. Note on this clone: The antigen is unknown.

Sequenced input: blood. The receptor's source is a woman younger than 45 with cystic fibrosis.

DNA of the CDR3: TGTGCCAGCAGAATGAACACAGATACGCAGTATTTT. It is translated as CASRMNTDTQYF. The V and J genes are TRBV7-2 and TRBJ2-3; D is uncertain. The CDR3 is made up of 12 amino acids. CDR1 and CDR2 from the germline V gene are SGHTA and FQGNSA. V was pared by 6 bases and J by 2 bases, with 6 bases between.